One sample yielded the 19 T cell receptor beta chains listed below, sequenced in a study of monozygotic twins with inflammatory bowel disease. Using the 5' RACE reads, TCRdb records one entry per CDR3 protein without DNA. Its table lists approximately 330,000 distinct CDR3 sequences. The sample was blood. These receptors were obtained from a human donor with ulcerative colitis or Crohn's disease, or a healthy co-twin of an affected twin (not recorded which).

The J gene is TRBJ2-4, the V gene TRBV20-1; TCRdb calls TRBD2, which cannot be checked without DNA. The CDR3 contains 14 residues. Germline V gives CDR1 DFQATT, CDR2 SNEGSKA (reference sequence). CDR3 in amino acids: CSAGRGFGKNIQYF.

CDR3 sequence: CASSYDSYNQPQHF. This chain joins TRBV5-1 and TRBJ1-5; TCRdb picks TRBD1, but there is no DNA to check that call. CDR3 length: 14 amino acids. The germline V gene encodes CDR1 SGHRS and CDR2 YFSETQ.

V is TRBV19 and J is TRBJ2-7; the TCRdb D gene call, TRBD1, has no DNA to confirm it. CDR3 length equals 15 residues. CDR1 is LNHDA, CDR2 SQIVND, per germline (reference sequence). The CDR3 loop reads CASSIAGGTRYEQYF. The whole variable domain, remainder taken from reference TRBV19 and TRBJ2-7, is DGGITQSPKYLFRKEGQNVTLSCEQNLNHDAMYWYRQDPGQGLRLIYYSQIVNDFQKGDIAEGYSVSREKKESFPLTVTSAQKNPTAFYLCASSIAGGTRYEQYFGPGTRLTVT.

The gene calls are TRBV2 and TRBJ2-2. The CDR3 contains 14 residues. Per the germline V gene, CDR1 is SNHLY and CDR2 is FYNNEI. This chain's CDR3 is CASSEAGLTGELFF. The full variable domain, in which reference TRBV2 and TRBJ2-2 provide the parts outside the CDR3, is EPEVTQTPSHQVTQMGQEVILRCVPISNHLYFYWYRQILGQKVEFLVSFYNNEISEKSEIFDDQFSVERPDGSNFTLKIRSTKLEDSAMYFCASSEAGLTGELFFGEGSRLTVL.

V and J are TRBV5-1 and TRBJ1-2. Germline assignment: CDR1 SGHRS and CDR2 YFSETQ. The CDR3 has 15 residues. CDR3 in amino acids: CASSSIPQGFDGYTF.

The chain uses TRBV4-1 and TRBJ1-4; TCRdb names TRBD1, which stays unverified in the absence of DNA. The CDR3 has 16 residues. Germline-derived CDR1 and CDR2 are MGHRA and YSYEKL. The CDR3: CASSQGSGQGNEKLFF.

This chain connects TRBV4-3 to TRBJ1-2; no DNA is available, so the TRBD1 call from TCRdb remains unchecked. CDR1 is LGHNA, CDR2 YSLEER, per germline. CDR3 size: 16 residues. The CDR3 loop reads CASASVGADRGYGYTF.

The CDR3 sequence is CASSLQGGQSHDEQFF. J is TRBJ2-1 and V is TRBV5-1; the TCRdb call, TRBD1, lacks DNA for checking. The CDR3 loop spans 16 amino acids. CDR1 is SGHRS, CDR2 YFSETQ, per germline.

This rearrangement joins TRBV12-3 or TRBV12-4 to TRBJ1-1. The CDR3 has 13 residues. CDR3 protein: CASSLEFNTEAFF.

The V gene is TRBV19, the J gene TRBJ1-1; TCRdb lists TRBD1, though no DNA is available to test this call. CDR1 is LNHDA and CDR2 is SQIVND in the germline V gene (reference sequence). The CDR3 has 15 amino acids. CDR3 sequence reads: CASSSTGKLYTEAFF.

V gene TRBV19 combines with J gene TRBJ2-6; TCRdb outputs TRBD1, but without DNA this stays unchecked. The V gene's germline CDR1 is LNHDA and CDR2 SQIVND (reference sequence). CDR3 size: 15 residues. The CDR3 here is CASSYRAYGANVLTF.

The chain is built from TRBV18 and TRBJ2-3; lacking DNA, the TRBD2 call made by TCRdb goes unchecked. The CDR3 sequence is 15 residues long. The V gene's germline CDR1 is KGHSH and CDR2 LQKENI. The CDR3 spells CASSLTSLTTDTQYF.

V is TRBV24-1 and J is TRBJ2-7; TCRdb calls TRBD1, which cannot be checked without DNA. Germline loops: CDR1 KGHDR, CDR2 SFDVKD. The CDR3 consists of 15 residues. The CDR3 protein is CATSDPGQGGYEQYF.

This chain uses TRBV27 with TRBJ2-1; TCRdb's D call of TRBD2 is untestable without DNA. This CDR3 has 14 residues. Looked up from germline, CDR1 is MNHEY and CDR2 is SMNVEV (reference sequence). The CDR3 sequence: CASWTGLADNEQFF.

This sequence joins TRBV15 and TRBJ2-2; TCRdb gives TRBD2 as the D gene, but with no DNA this cannot be confirmed. CDR1 is LNHNV, CDR2 YYDKDF, per germline (reference sequence). This CDR3 comprises 14 residues. CDR3 sequence: CATRGLVNTGELFF.

CDR3 in amino acids: CASSLSRSPTGQYF. This chain links TRBV28 with TRBJ2-7. Germline V CDR1 and CDR2: MDHEN, SYDVKM. The CDR3 is made up of 14 amino acids.

The CDR3 is CASSLVQGPLYF. The gene calls are TRBV12-3 or TRBV12-4 and TRBJ2-7; TCRdb lists TRBD1, though no DNA is available to test this call. CDR3 length: 12 residues.

V usage is TRBV4-3 and J usage is TRBJ2-7; lacking DNA, the TRBD2 call made by TCRdb goes unchecked. The CDR3 runs to 16 residues. CDR1 and CDR2 (germline): LGHNA, YSLEER. This chain's CDR3 is CASSQEWPVSSYEQYF.

This CDR3 is CASSIGTGGVYF. This chain links TRBV5-1 with TRBJ2-1; TCRdb selects TRBD1, and the lack of DNA leaves this call unchecked. Germline V CDR1 and CDR2: SGHRS, YFSETQ. The CDR3 contains 12 residues.